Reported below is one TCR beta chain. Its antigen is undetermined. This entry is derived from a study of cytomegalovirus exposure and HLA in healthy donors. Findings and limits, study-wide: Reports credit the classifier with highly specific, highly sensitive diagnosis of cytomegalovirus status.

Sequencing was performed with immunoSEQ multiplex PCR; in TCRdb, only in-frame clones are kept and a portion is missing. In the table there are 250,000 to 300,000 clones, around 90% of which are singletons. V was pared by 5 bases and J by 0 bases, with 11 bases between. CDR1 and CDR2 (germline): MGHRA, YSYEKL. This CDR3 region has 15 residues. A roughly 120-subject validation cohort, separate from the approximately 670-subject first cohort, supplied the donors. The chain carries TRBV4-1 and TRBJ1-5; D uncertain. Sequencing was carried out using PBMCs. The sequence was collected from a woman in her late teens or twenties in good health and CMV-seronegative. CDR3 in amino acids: CASSGQADSNQPQHF. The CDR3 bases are TGCGCCAGCAGCGGTCAGGCAGATAGCAATCAGCCCCAGCATTTT.